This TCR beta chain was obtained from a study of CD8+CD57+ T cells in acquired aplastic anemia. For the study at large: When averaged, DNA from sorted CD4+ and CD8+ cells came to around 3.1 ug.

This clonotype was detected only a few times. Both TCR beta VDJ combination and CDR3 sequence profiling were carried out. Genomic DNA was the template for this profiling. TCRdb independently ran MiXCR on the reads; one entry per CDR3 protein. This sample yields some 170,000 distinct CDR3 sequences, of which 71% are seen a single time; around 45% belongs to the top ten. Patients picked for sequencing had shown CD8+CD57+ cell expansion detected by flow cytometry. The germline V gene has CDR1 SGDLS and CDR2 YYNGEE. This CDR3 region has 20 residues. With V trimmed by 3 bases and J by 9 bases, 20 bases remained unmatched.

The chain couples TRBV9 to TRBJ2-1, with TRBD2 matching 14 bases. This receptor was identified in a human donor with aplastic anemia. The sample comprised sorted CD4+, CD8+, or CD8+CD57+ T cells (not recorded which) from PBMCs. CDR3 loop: CASSARLAGGASPFNSEQFF. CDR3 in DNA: TGTGCCAGCAGCGCGCGACTAGCGGGGGGGGCTTCCCCCTTCAATAGTGAGCAGTTCTTC.